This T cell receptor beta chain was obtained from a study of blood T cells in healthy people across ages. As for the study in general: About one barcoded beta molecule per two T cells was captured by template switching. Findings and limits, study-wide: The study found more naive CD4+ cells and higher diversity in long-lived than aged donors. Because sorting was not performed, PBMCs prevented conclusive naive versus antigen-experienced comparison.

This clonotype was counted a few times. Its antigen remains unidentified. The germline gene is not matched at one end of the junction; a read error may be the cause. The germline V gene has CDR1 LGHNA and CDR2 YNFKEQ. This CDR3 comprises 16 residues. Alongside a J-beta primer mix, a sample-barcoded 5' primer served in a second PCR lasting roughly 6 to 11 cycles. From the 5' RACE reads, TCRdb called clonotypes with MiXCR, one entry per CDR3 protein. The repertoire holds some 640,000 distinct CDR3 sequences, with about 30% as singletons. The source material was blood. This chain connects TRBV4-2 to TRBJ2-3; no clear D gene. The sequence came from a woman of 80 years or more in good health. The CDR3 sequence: CAGSQEPGILADTQYF. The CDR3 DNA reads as TGTGCCGGCAGCCAAGAGCCCGGAATCCTAGCAGATACGCAGTATTTT.